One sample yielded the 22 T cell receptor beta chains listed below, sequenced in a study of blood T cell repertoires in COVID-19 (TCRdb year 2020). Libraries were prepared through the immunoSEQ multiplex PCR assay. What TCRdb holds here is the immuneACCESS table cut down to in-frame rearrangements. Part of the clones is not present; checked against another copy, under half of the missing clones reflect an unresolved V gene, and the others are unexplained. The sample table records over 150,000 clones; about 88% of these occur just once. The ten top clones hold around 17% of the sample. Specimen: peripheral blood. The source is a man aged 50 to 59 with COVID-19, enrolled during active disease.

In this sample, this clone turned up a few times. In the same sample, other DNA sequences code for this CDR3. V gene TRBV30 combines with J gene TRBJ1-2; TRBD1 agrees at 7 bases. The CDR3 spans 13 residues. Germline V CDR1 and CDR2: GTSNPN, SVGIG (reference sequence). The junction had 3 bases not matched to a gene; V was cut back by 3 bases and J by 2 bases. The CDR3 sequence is CAWSPTGNYGYTF. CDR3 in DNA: TGTGCCTGGAGCCCGACAGGGAACTATGGCTACACCTTC. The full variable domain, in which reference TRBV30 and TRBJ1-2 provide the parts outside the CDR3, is SQTIHQWPATLVQPVGSPLSLECTVEGTSNPNLYWYRQAAGRGLQLLFYSVGIGQISSEVPQNLSASRPQDRQFILSSKKLLLSDSGFYLCAWSPTGNYGYTFGSGTRLTVV.

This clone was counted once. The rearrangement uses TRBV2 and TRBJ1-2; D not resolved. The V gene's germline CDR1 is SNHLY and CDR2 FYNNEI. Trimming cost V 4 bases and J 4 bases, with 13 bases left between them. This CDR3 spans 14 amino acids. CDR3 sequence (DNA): TGTGCCAGCAGTGGAGTCCCCAGCGTCTATGGCTACACCTTC. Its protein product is CASSGVPSVYGYTF.

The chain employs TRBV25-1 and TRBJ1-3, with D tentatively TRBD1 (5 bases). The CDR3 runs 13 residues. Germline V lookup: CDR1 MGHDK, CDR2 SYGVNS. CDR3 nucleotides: TGTGCAGCCGCGGGGCTGGGTGGAAACACCATATATTTT. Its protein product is CAAAGLGGNTIYF.

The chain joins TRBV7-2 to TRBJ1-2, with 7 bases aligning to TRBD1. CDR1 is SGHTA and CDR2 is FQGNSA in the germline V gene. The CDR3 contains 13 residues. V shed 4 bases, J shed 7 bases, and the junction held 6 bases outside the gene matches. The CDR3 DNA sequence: TGTGCCAGCAGCTCAACAGGGGCCAGTGGCTACACCTTC. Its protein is CASSSTGASGYTF.

The CDR3: CAISPDRQGLYEQYF. The CDR3 nucleotides are TGTGCCATCAGCCCGGACAGGCAGGGGCTTTACGAGCAGTACTTC. The V call is TRBV10-3, the J call TRBJ2-7; 7 bases are a match to TRBD1. V lost 6 bases to trimming and J lost 4 bases; unmatched junction nucleotides: 12. Germline V gene sequence: CDR1 ENHRY, CDR2 SYGVKD. This CDR3 is built from 15 residues.

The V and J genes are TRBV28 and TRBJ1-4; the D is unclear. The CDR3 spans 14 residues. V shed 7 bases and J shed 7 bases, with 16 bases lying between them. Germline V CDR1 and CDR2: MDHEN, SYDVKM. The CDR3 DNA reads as TGTGCCAGCAATAGTCGGGGAGTAAGTGAAAAACTGTTTTTT. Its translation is CASNSRGVSEKLFF.

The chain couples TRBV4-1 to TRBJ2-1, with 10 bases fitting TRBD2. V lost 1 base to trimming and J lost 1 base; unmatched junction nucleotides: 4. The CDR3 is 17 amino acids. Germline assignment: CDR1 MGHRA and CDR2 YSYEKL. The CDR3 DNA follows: TGCGCCAGCAGCCAAGTTCTAGCGGGAGAATCCTACAATGAGCAGTTCTTC. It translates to CASSQVLAGESYNEQFF.

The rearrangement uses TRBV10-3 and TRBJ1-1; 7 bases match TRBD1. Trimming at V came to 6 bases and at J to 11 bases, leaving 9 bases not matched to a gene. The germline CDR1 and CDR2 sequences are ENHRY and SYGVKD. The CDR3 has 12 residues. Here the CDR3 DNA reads TGTGCCATCAGCCTCGACAGGGCCAAGGCTTTCTTT. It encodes CAISLDRAKAFF.

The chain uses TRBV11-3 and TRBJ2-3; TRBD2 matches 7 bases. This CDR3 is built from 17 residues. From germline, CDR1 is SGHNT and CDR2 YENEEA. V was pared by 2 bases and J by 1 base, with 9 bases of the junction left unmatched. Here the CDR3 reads CASSLSSGGRGTDTQYF. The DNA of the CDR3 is TGTGCCAGCAGCTTATCATCGGGGGGAAGGGGCACAGATACGCAGTATTTT.

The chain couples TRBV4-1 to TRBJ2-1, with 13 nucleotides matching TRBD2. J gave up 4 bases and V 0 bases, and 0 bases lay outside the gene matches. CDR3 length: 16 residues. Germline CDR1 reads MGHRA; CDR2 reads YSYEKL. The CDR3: CASSQELAGGYNEQFF. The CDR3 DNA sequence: TGCGCCAGCAGCCAAGAACTAGCGGGGGGGTACAATGAGCAGTTCTTC.

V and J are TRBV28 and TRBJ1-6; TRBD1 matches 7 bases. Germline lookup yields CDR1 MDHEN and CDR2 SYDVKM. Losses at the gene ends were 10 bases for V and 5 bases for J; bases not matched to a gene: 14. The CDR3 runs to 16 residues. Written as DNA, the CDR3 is TGTGCCACCAGCCCGACGGGGCAGGGGGATAATTCACCCCTCCACTTT. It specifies CATSPTGQGDNSPLHF.

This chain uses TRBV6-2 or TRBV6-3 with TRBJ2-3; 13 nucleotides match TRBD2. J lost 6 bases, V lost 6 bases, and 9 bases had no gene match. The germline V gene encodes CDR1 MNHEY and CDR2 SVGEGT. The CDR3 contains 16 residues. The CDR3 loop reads CASSHGLAGARDTQYF. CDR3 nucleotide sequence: TGTGCCAGCAGCCACGGACTAGCGGGGGCTCGGGATACGCAGTATTTT.

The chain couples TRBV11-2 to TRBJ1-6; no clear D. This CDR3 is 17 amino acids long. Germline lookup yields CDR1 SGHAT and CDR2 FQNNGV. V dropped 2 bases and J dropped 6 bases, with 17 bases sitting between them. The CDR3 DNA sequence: TGTGCCAGCAGCTTACCACTGGGGAGGCGGGCTAATTCACCCCTCCACTTT. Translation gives CASSLPLGRRANSPLHF.

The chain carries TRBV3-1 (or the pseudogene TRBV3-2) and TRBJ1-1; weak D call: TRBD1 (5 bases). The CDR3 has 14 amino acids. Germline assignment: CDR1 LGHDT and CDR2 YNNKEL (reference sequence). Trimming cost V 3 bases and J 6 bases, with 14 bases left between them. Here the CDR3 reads CASSQVDAGPEAFF. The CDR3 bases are TGTGCCAGCAGCCAGGTGGACGCGGGGCCTGAAGCTTTCTTT.

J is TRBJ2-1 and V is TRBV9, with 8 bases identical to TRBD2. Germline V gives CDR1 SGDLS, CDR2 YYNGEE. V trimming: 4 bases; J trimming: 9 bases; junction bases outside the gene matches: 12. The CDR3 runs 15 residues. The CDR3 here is CASSPEGTRLVEQFF. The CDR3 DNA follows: TGTGCCAGCAGCCCCGAAGGGACTAGGTTGGTTGAGCAGTTCTTC. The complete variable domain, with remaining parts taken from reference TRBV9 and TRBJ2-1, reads DSGVTQTPKHLITATGQRVTLRCSPRSGDLSVYWYQQSLDQGLQFLIQYYNGEERAKGNILERFSAQQFPDLHSELNLSSLELGDSALYFCASSPEGTRLVEQFFGPGTRLTVL.

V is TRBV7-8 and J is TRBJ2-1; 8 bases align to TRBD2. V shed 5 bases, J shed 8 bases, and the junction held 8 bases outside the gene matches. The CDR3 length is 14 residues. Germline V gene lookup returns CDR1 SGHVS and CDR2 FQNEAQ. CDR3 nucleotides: TGTGCCAGCAGCACGGGGGGGGTCGGGCATGAGCAGTTCTTC. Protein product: CASSTGGVGHEQFF.

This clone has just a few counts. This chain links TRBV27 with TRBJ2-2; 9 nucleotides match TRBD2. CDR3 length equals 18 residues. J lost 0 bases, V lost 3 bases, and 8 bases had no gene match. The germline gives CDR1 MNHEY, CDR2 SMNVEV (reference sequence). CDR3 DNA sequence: TGTGCCAGCAGTTTTTTAACTAGCGGGTCCTCGAACACCGGGGAGCTGTTTTTT. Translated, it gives CASSFLTSGSSNTGELFF.

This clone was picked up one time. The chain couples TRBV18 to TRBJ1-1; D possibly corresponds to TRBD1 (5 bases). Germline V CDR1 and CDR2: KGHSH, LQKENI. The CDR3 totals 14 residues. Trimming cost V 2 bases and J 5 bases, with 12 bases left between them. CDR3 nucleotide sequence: TGTGCCAGCTCACCAGCAGGTGGGGGGACTGAAGCTTTCTTT. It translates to CASSPAGGGTEAFF. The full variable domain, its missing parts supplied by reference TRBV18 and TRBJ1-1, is NAGVMQNPRHLVRRRGQEARLRCSPMKGHSHVYWYRQLPEEGLKFMVYLQKENIIDESGMPKERFSAEFPKEGPSILRIQQVVRGDSAAYFCASSPAGGGTEAFFGQGTRLTVV.

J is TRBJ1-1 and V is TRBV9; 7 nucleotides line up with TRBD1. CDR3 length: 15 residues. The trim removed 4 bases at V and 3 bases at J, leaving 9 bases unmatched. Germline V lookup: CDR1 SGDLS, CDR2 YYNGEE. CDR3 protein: CASSPTGVPDTEAFF. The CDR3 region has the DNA TGTGCCAGCAGCCCAACAGGGGTTCCGGACACTGAAGCTTTCTTT.

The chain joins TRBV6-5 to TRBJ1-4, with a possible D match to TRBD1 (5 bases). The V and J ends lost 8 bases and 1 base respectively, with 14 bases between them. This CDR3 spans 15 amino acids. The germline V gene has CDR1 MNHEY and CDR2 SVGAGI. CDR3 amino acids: CASSGEGLTNEKLFF. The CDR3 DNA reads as TGTGCCAGCTCGGGGGAGGGCCTAACTAATGAAAAACTGTTTTTT.

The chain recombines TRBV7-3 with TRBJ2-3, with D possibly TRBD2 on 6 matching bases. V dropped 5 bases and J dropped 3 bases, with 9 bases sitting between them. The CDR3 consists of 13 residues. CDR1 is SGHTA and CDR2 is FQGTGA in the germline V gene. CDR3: CASSHGGTDTQYF. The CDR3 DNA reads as TGTGCCAGCAGCCACGGAGGGACAGATACGCAGTATTTT.

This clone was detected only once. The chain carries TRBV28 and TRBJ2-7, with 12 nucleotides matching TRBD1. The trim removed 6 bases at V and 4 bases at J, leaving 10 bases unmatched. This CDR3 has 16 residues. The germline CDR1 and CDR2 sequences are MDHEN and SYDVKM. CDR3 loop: CASRKPGTGGNYEQYF. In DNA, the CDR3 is TGTGCCAGCAGAAAACCGGGGACAGGGGGCAATTACGAGCAGTACTTC.